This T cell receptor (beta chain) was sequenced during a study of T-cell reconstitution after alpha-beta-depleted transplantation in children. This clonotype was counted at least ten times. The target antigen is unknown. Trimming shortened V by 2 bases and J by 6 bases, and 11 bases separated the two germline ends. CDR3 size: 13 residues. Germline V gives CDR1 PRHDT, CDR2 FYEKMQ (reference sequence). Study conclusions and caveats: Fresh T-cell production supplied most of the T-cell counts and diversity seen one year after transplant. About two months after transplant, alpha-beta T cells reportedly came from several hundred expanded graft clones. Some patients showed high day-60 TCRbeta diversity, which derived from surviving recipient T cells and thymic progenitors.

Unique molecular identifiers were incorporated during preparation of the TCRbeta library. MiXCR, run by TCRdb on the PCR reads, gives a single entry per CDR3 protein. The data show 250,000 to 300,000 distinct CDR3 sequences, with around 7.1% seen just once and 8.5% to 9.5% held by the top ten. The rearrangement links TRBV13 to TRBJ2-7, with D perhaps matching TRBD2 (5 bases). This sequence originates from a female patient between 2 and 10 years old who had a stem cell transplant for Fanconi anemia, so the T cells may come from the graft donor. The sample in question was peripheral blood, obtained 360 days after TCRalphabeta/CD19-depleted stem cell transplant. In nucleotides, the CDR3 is TGTGCCAGCAGCTTATCAGGACTGACCGAGCAGTACGTC. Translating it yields CASSLSGLTEQYV.